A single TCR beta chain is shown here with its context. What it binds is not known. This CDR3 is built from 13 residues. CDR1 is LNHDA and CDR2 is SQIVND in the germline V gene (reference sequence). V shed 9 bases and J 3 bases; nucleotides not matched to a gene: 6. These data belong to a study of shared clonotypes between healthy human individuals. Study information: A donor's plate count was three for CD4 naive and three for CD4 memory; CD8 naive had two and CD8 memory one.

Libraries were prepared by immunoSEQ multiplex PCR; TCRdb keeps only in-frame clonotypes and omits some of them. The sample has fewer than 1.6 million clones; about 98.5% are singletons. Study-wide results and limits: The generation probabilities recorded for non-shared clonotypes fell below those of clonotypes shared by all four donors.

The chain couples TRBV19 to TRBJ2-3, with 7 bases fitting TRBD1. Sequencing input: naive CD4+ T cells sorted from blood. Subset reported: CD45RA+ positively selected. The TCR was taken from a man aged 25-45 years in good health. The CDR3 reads CASLLTGTDTQYF. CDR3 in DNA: TGTGCCAGCCTACTGACAGGGACAGATACGCAGTATTTT.